The clone carrying this T cell receptor (beta chain) was seen a handful of times. This specimen belongs to a study of beta chain features in type 1 diabetes. Germline V lookup: CDR1 MNHEY, CDR2 SVGAGI. The J segment lost 5 bases and the V segment lost 6 bases, leaving 12 bases of the junction unmatched. The CDR3 is 15 amino acids. The authors reverse transcribed all of the isolated RNA, so sequencing captured expressed TCRB transcripts. Here immunoSEQ multiplex PCR was the method, and the copy in TCRdb shows in-frame clones only, minus some. The sample contains approximately 330,000 clones, approximately 10% of which appear only once.

The sample taken for sequencing was naive CD4+ T cells from blood. The gene calls are TRBV6-5 and TRBJ2-7; 8 positions match TRBD2. The TCR sequence derives from a woman aged 25 to 45 in good health. The CDR3 here is CASSPSGTRSDEQYF. The DNA for the CDR3 is TGTGCCAGCAGCCCATCCGGGACTAGAAGCGACGAGCAGTACTTC.